A single sample is the source of the 27 T cell receptor beta chains below, sequenced in a study of cytomegalovirus exposure and HLA in healthy donors. The PCR ran on 60 Vbeta and 13 Jbeta primers. Clones were sequenced by immunoSEQ multiplex PCR, and TCRdb holds only the in-frame ones, with some missing. The sample contains 110,000 to 150,000 clones, around 9.7% of which appear only once. Specimen: PBMCs. The origin of the receptors is a man aged 50 or older in good health and CMV-seronegative.

This clone showed up just a few times. The chain joins TRBV5-6 to TRBJ2-7; tentative D call: TRBD2 (5 bases). V dropped 3 bases and J dropped 0 bases, with 19 bases sitting between them. Germline V lookup: CDR1 SGHDT, CDR2 YYEEEE. The CDR3 runs to 17 residues. CDR3 coding DNA: TGTGCCAGCAGCTGGGGAGTGGTCCGGAGAACCTCCTACGAGCAGTACTTC. It is translated as CASSWGVVRRTSYEQYF.

The J gene is TRBJ2-2, the V gene TRBV5-1; TRBD2 is a possible D gene (5 bases). The V end lost 3 bases, the J end lost 0 bases, and 12 bases lay between the germline ends. This CDR3 spans 16 amino acids. Per the germline V gene, CDR1 is SGHRS and CDR2 is YFSETQ. CDR3 region: CASSSRTGTNTGELFF. Here the CDR3 DNA reads TGCGCCAGCAGCTCCAGGACGGGAACGAACACCGGGGAGCTGTTTTTT.

This clone was counted only a few times. This sequence joins TRBV5-6 and TRBJ1-3, with D possibly being TRBD1 (5 bases). The CDR3 spans 14 residues. The V gene lost 4 bases and the J gene lost 7 bases, with 15 bases spanning the gap. Germline values: CDR1 SGHDT, CDR2 YYEEEE. The CDR3 bases are TGTGCCAGCAGCCTCCGGGGGATTTCGAACACCATATATTTT. It yields the protein CASSLRGISNTIYF.

The chain joins TRBV6-1 to TRBJ2-5, with no clear D. Trimming left V 9 bases short and J 1 base short, with 15 bases between. Per the germline V gene, CDR1 is MNHNS and CDR2 is SASEGT. CDR3 length: 14 residues. CDR3 DNA: TGTGCCAGTCAAACCCCCCCACTCCAAGAGACCCAGTACTTC. Translating gives CASQTPPLQETQYF.

The chain carries TRBV28 and TRBJ2-6, with D possibly being TRBD2 (7 bases). Germline values: CDR1 MDHEN, CDR2 SYDVKM. The CDR3 is 19 residues long. V lost 8 bases to trimming and J lost 1 base, with 24 bases between them. CDR3 in DNA: TGTGCCAGCGAGGGGGGGGTCGGCAGTACCCGTTCTGGGGCCAACGTCCTGACTTTC. This encodes CASEGGVGSTRSGANVLTF.

This chain connects TRBV30 to TRBJ1-1, with 8 positions matching TRBD1. The CDR3 consists of 15 residues. Germline CDR1 reads GTSNPN; CDR2 reads SVGIG (reference sequence). The V gene end was trimmed by 5 bases and the J gene end by 1 base; junction bases not matched to a gene: 9. Here the CDR3 reads CAWLITGTGNTEAFF. The CDR3 nucleotides read TGTGCCTGGCTCATTACTGGGACAGGGAACACTGAAGCTTTCTTT.

This clone was found a few times. The chain carries TRBV27 and TRBJ2-1, with a tentative D call TRBD2 (6 bases). CDR1 is MNHEY and CDR2 is SMNVEV in the germline V gene (reference sequence). With 5 bases removed from V and 5 bases from J, the gap between germline ends came to 19 bases. The CDR3 loop spans 16 amino acids. The CDR3 region is CASSPWDGGGDNEQFF. DNA for the CDR3: TGTGCCAGCAGTCCCTGGGACGGGGGAGGCGACAATGAGCAGTTCTTC.

The chain is built from TRBV5-1 and TRBJ1-2; 9 bases align to TRBD1. The CDR3 has 15 residues. Germline values: CDR1 SGHRS, CDR2 YFSETQ. V trimming: 2 bases; J trimming: 3 bases; junction bases outside the gene matches: 5. As DNA, the CDR3 is TGCGCCAGCAGCTTCGACAGGGGGGTTGACTATGGCTACACCTTC. It codes for CASSFDRGVDYGYTF.

This clone was seen a handful of times. V is TRBV6-5 and J is TRBJ1-3; 7 bases map to TRBD1. V dropped 7 bases and J dropped 4; count of bases not matched to a gene: 7. CDR3 length: 14 residues. Germline V CDR1 and CDR2: MNHEY, SVGAGI. The CDR3 bases are TGTGCCAGCACCCCGACAGGGACAGGAAACACCATATATTTT. This gives the protein CASTPTGTGNTIYF.

The chain couples TRBV7-9 to TRBJ1-1; D unclear. V was trimmed by 6 bases and J by 11 bases, leaving 16 bases between them. Germline CDR1 SEHNR, CDR2 FQNEAQ (reference sequence). This CDR3 has 12 amino acids. DNA of the CDR3: TGTGCCAGCAGTCAGGCCCGGGAGGTGGCTTTCTTT. It is translated as CASSQAREVAFF.

This chain links TRBV9 with TRBJ1-6; TRBD1 is a possible D gene (6 bases). This CDR3 is 15 amino acids long. Trimming removed 3 bases from V and 7 bases from J, with 14 bases in between. The germline CDR1 and CDR2 sequences are SGDLS and YYNGEE. CDR3 in amino acids: CASSAQGTQNSPLHF. The CDR3, as DNA: TGTGCCAGCAGCGCACAGGGTACGCAGAATTCACCCCTCCACTTT.

The rearrangement joins TRBV6-5 to TRBJ2-1, with D perhaps matching TRBD2 (5 bases). Germline V gives CDR1 MNHEY, CDR2 SVGAGI. Trimming pared 7 bases from V and 2 bases from J, leaving 15 bases between. The CDR3 has 15 residues. The CDR3 DNA is TGTGCCAGCAAGGACCGGGGTGGGGCCTACAATGAGCAGTTCTTC. This sequence encodes CASKDRGGAYNEQFF.

This chain links TRBV28 with TRBJ2-5; the D gene is possibly TRBD1 (5 bases). Germline V gene data show CDR1 as MDHEN and CDR2 as SYDVKM. Trimming cost V 0 bases and J 5 bases, with 10 bases left between them. There are 14 residues in the CDR3. CDR3 amino acids: CASSLWTKGETQYF. The CDR3 DNA reads TGTGCCAGCAGTTTATGGACCAAGGGGGAGACCCAGTACTTC.

This clone turned up a few times. The chain joins TRBV28 to TRBJ1-1; D gene uncertain. Trimming took off 0 bases at V and 8 bases at J, with 7 bases between the two ends. The CDR3 sequence is 12 residues long. CDR1 MDHEN and CDR2 SYDVKM come from the germline V gene. CDR3 residues: CASSLWGREAFF. The CDR3 DNA reads TGTGCCAGCAGTTTATGGGGGAGGGAAGCTTTCTTT.

This sequence joins TRBV30 and TRBJ1-6; perhaps TRBD1 as D (5 bases). CDR3 length: 14 residues. V was cut by 0 bases and J by 6 bases, with 9 bases left in between. CDR1 and CDR2 (germline): GTSNPN, SVGIG (reference sequence). CDR3 protein: CAWSVGQGNSPLHF. The CDR3 nucleotides read TGTGCCTGGAGTGTAGGCCAGGGTAATTCACCCCTCCACTTT.

Points on this clone: Sequence at one end of the junction differs from germline and may be a read error. CDR3 DNA sequence: TGTGCCAGCAGTGAAACCCTAGGTCGGATCTTC. It codes for CASSETLGRIF. This chain connects TRBV6-1 to TRBJ2-1; D is undetermined. Germline V gene lookup returns CDR1 MNHNS and CDR2 SASEGT. This CDR3 has 11 amino acids.

This clone was seen a few times. This chain links TRBV9 with TRBJ1-1; TRBD1 matches at 7 bases. From germline, CDR1 is SGDLS and CDR2 YYNGEE. The CDR3 is made up of 18 amino acids. J gave up 1 base and V 3 bases, and 15 bases lay outside the gene matches. In DNA form, the CDR3 reads TGTGCCAGCAGCGCAATACAGGGGTTCCATAGCCGGAACACTGAAGCTTTCTTT. Translated: CASSAIQGFHSRNTEAFF. Filled out from reference TRBV9 and TRBJ1-1, the complete variable domain reads DSGVTQTPKHLITATGQRVTLRCSPRSGDLSVYWYQQSLDQGLQFLIQYYNGEERAKGNILERFSAQQFPDLHSELNLSSLELGDSALYFCASSAIQGFHSRNTEAFFGQGTRLTVV.

This clone appeared a few times. This sequence joins TRBV7-2 and TRBJ2-7, with 11 bases that match TRBD1. Trimming at V came to 3 bases and at J to 4 bases, leaving 11 bases not matched to a gene. CDR1 and CDR2 (germline): SGHTA, FQGNSA. CDR3 length: 17 amino acids. The CDR3 is CASSFASLGQGVYEQYF. As DNA, the CDR3 is TGTGCCAGCAGCTTCGCTAGTTTGGGACAGGGGGTGTACGAGCAGTACTTC.

This clone was counted between two and nine times. The V and J genes are TRBV7-3 and TRBJ2-2; D is possibly TRBD1 (6 bases). CDR3 length: 15 residues. Germline assignment: CDR1 SGHTA and CDR2 FQGTGA. Trimming left V 5 bases short and J 5 bases short, with 15 bases between. The chain's CDR3 is CASSVNPGVTGELFF. CDR3 coding DNA: TGTGCCAGCAGCGTCAACCCAGGGGTAACCGGGGAGCTGTTTTTT. Full variable domain (rest looked up from reference TRBV7-3 and TRBJ2-2): GAGVSQTPSNKVTEKGKYVELRCDPISGHTALYWYRQSLGQGPEFLIYFQGTGAADDSGLPNDRFFAVRPEGSVSTLKIQRTERGDSAVYLCASSVNPGVTGELFFGEGSRLTVL.

This clone was counted a few times. This sequence joins TRBV7-3 and TRBJ2-1, with 10 nucleotides matching TRBD2. Germline CDR1 and CDR2: SGHTA and FQGTGA. This CDR3 contains 15 residues. J gave up 5 bases and V 2 bases, and 3 bases lay outside the gene matches. This CDR3 is CASSLGTSANNEQFF. The CDR3 nucleotides read TGTGCCAGCAGCTTAGGGACTAGCGCAAACAATGAGCAGTTCTTC.

In its sample, this clone was seen a few times. The V call is TRBV19, the J call TRBJ2-4; a weak D match, TRBD2 (5 bases). V gave up 5 bases and J gave up 7 bases, with 15 bases separating them. The CDR3 spans 14 residues. The V gene's germline CDR1 is LNHDA and CDR2 SQIVND (reference sequence). This CDR3 reads CASSDRGSRNIQYF. The CDR3 DNA is TGTGCCAGTAGTGACCGGGGTTCAAGGAACATTCAGTACTTC.

This clone has a handful of counts. The J gene is TRBJ1-2, the V gene TRBV6-6, with D hard to call. CDR1 and CDR2 from the germline V gene are MNHNY and SVGAGI (reference sequence). The CDR3 spans 14 residues. Trimming took off 2 bases at V and 3 bases at J, with 10 bases between the two ends. The CDR3 DNA follows: TGTGCCAGCAGTTACGGCAGGCGCTACTATGGCTACACCTTC. The encoded protein is CASSYGRRYYGYTF.

This rearrangement joins TRBV18 to TRBJ2-3; maybe TRBD1 (6 bases). The V gene's germline CDR1 is KGHSH and CDR2 LQKENI. The length of the CDR3 is 13 residues. The V end was cut by 2 bases, the J end by 3 bases, with 6 bases between. CDR3 sequence (DNA): TGTGCCAGCTCACCAAGGGGGACAGATACGCAGTATTTT. Translation: CASSPRGTDTQYF.

This clone has just a few counts. The chain recombines TRBV7-9 with TRBJ1-1; 10 nucleotides agree with TRBD1. Per the germline V gene, CDR1 is SEHNR and CDR2 is FQNEAQ (reference sequence). Trimming took 3 bases from V and 5 from J; bases not matched to a gene: 6. The CDR3 extends over 15 amino acids. In nucleotides, the CDR3 is TGTGCCAGCAGCTTGCCGGGACAGGGGAAAACTGAAGCTTTCTTT. Translated: CASSLPGQGKTEAFF.

This clone was observed a few times. V and J are TRBV12-5 and TRBJ2-5; D might be TRBD2 (6 bases). The CDR3 length is 13 residues. V lost 8 bases and J lost 2, with 12 bases in between. Germline V gives CDR1 LGHNT, CDR2 FRNRAP. The CDR3 here is CASRRGPQETQYF. CDR3 DNA sequence: TGTGCTAGTCGGAGGGGCCCACAAGAGACCCAGTACTTC. Full variable domain (missing parts from reference TRBV12-5 and TRBJ2-5): DARVTQTPRHKVTEMGQEVTMRCQPILGHNTVFWYRQTMMQGLELLAYFRNRAPLDDSGMPKDRFSAEMPDATLATLKIQPSEPRDSAVYFCASRRGPQETQYFGPGTRLLVL.

This clone has more than one count but fewer than ten. The J gene is TRBJ1-2, the V gene TRBV4-1; D possibly corresponds to TRBD1 (6 bases). The V and J ends lost 2 bases and 1 base respectively, with 14 bases between them. The CDR3 has 16 amino acids. Germline CDR1 is MGHRA and CDR2 is YSYEKL. CDR3 in DNA: TGCGCCAGCAGCCAACTACTGGGGGCGCTTAACTATGGCTACACCTTC. This codes for CASSQLLGALNYGYTF.

This chain joins TRBV28 and TRBJ2-6; 9 positions match TRBD1. V was clipped by 4 bases and J by 4 bases; unmatched bases: 5. Germline V gene lookup returns CDR1 MDHEN and CDR2 SYDVKM. The CDR3 runs to 16 residues. This CDR3 is CASSYGTGRGANVLTF. DNA for the CDR3: TGTGCCAGCAGTTACGGGACAGGGAGAGGGGCCAACGTCCTGACTTTC.